A selection of T cell receptor beta chains follows, all from one sample in a study of blood T cell repertoires in COVID-19. TCRdb's table, derived via immunoSEQ multiplex PCR, lists solely in-frame clones and lacks some. The sample includes some 120,000 clones, 90% of them seen just once. The sequenced sample consisted of peripheral blood. All receptors come from a human donor with active COVID-19. The donor label of this sample is uncertain. The conserved cysteine and the conserved F or W are not part of the CDR3 here.

TRBV5-1	TRBJ2-7	ASSPRQGSGNEQY
TRBV28	TRBJ1-5	ASSFSQINQPQH
TRBV7-6	TRBJ2-3	ASSPSGDTQY
TRBV7-2	TRBJ1-6	ASSPRGLPLH
TRBV9	TRBJ1-1	ASSADMMNTEAF
TRBV2	TRBJ2-2	ASSVAMSPAGELF
TRBV30	TRBJ2-7	AWSVRQVLSYEQY
TRBV19	TRBJ1-1	ASNGRLLNTEAF
TRBV7-9	TRBJ1-1	ASSLVATPNTEAF
TRBV27	TRBJ2-3	ASSPSGFRIRTDTQY
TRBV2	TRBJ2-7	ASGKGGSLYLY
TRBV7-3	TRBJ2-2	ASSPLPTANTGELF
TRBV6-5	TRBJ2-1	ASRGTGTNEQF
TRBV5-4	TRBJ1-2	ASSHTTGTDYGYT
TRBV27	TRBJ2-6	ASRPQGANVLT
TRBV4-1	TRBJ1-2	ASSQDRGGAFSYT
TRBV15	TRBJ1-6	ATSRARQGDSPLH
TRBV28	TRBJ2-7	ASSPGQRRREGSGYEQY
TRBV19	TRBJ2-7	ASSGLAGGGEQY
TRBV6-5	TRBJ1-1	ASRGRPTEAF
TRBV4-3	TRBJ2-2	ASSQESQPAAGELF
TRBV6-2/TRBV6-3	TRBJ2-7	ASSPHLGGASNEQY
TRBV7-2	TRBJ1-1	ASSFTGLLNTEAF
TRBV19	TRBJ1-3	ASSKTGRPGNTIY
TRBV6-4	TRBJ2-5	ASSEVRGETQY
TRBV7-2	TRBJ2-3	ASSLGPAGVTDTQY
TRBV28	TRBJ2-1	ASNSLAGGSYNEQF
TRBV18	TRBJ1-1	ASSPRVIGVNTEAF
TRBV7-2	TRBJ2-7	ASSPGGGYEQY
TRBV7-2	TRBJ2-7	ASKRDFTYEQY
TRBV7-8	TRBJ2-3	ASSMTGPNTDTQY
TRBV5-1	TRBJ2-1	ASRDSSYNEQF
TRBV9	TRBJ1-5	ASSFTENQPQH
TRBV28	TRBJ2-1	ASSFLGPSYNEQF
TRBV6-5	TRBJ2-6	ATYRTGANVLT
TRBV2	TRBJ2-3	ASSEGYFNTDTQY
TRBV2	TRBJ1-2	ASRGQGIYGYT
TRBV6-5	TRBJ1-6	ASSYRTPSSLH
TRBV19	TRBJ2-6	ATSDGEGSGANVLT
TRBV3-1/TRBV3-2	TRBJ2-1	ASSPSGGYNEQF
TRBV7-2	TRBJ2-1	ASRGLASNEQF
TRBV11-2	TRBJ2-2	ASSFDTYTGELF
TRBV19	TRBJ1-5	ASSIGVGGNGNQPQH
TRBV5-1	TRBJ2-5	ASSLAWGSGETQY
TRBV19	TRBJ2-2	ASSIPGTTGELF
TRBV6-2/TRBV6-3	TRBJ1-5	ASSYSTGGGNQPQH
TRBV2	TRBJ2-3	ASSERTGGDTQY
TRBV7-2	TRBJ1-1	ASSPPGGNTEAF
TRBV27	TRBJ2-6	ASSGRAGANVLT
TRBV3-1/TRBV3-2	TRBJ2-1	ASSHSSGAHNEQF
TRBV15	TRBJ2-3	ATSRERTGGEDTQY
TRBV7-2	TRBJ2-1	ASSLGLAGGENEQF
TRBV7-6	TRBJ2-1	ASSLIAGGINEQF